The rows below give T cell receptor beta chains drawn from one sample of a study of graft-versus-host responses after intestinal transplantation. Generated by immunoSEQ multiplex PCR, the TCRdb table keeps only in-frame clones and is missing some. Here the sample spans 8,000 to 10,000 clones, about 28% being singletons. The specimen was alloreactive CD8+ T cells from a mixed lymphocyte reaction culture, collected before intestinal transplant. The receptor set was obtained from a human patient who received an intestinal transplant. Each CDR3 is given with its conserved first and last residue. The D gene is left open where the match is weak. Only some rows state a clone size, as once, few, many or a class for expanded clones.

abundance	v_gene	j_gene	d_gene	CDR3nt	CDR3aa
.	TRBV19	TRBJ2-1	TRBD1	TGTGCCAGTAGTTCAGGGGGCTGGAATGAGCAGTTCTTC	CASSSGGWNEQFF
few	TRBV4-1	TRBJ2-4	TRBD1	TGCGCCAGCAGCCCGGGACAGGGGGCGGACATTCAGTACTTC	CASSPGQGADIQYF
.	TRBV9	TRBJ2-2	TRBD2	TGTGCCAGCGGCGGGGGGGGCCCCCTTTCGAACACCGGGGAGCTGTTTTTT	CASGGGGPLSNTGELFF
medium-sized	TRBV29-1	TRBJ2-5	TRBD1	TGCAGCGTTCTTGGACAGGGAGTTGAGACCCAGTACTTC	CSVLGQGVETQYF
.	TRBV7-9	TRBJ1-6	.	TGTGCCAGCAGCTTAGCCTTCACAGGTTATAGTTCACCCCTCCACTTT	CASSLAFTGYSSPLHF
.	TRBV2	TRBJ1-2	.	TGTGCCAGCACTGAACGGGTCCTCCAGTATGGCTACACCTTC	CASTERVLQYGYTF
few	TRBV18	TRBJ1-2	.	TGTGCCAGCTCACCGTCATGGGGAGATTCTAACTATGGCTACACCTTC	CASSPSWGDSNYGYTF
few	TRBV7-6	TRBJ2-2	.	TGTGCCAGCAGCTTAGCGCTCAGCGGGGAGCTGTTTTTT	CASSLALSGELFF
.	TRBV19	TRBJ2-1	.	TGTGCCAGTAGTGAGGGGGGGGACTACAATGAGCAGTTCTTC	CASSEGGDYNEQFF
.	TRBV6-5	TRBJ1-5	TRBD1	TGTGCCAGCAGCCCGCAGGGGGCAAGCAATCAGCCCCAGCATTTT	CASSPQGASNQPQHF
medium-sized	TRBV2	TRBJ2-7	.	TGTGCAAGCGGTACAGCCTCCTACGAGCAGTACTTC	CASGTASYEQYF
.	TRBV12-5	TRBJ2-1	TRBD2	TGTGCTAGTGGTTTGCGGCCTAGCGGGTACAATGAGCAGTTCTTC	CASGLRPSGYNEQFF
.	TRBV6-5	TRBJ1-5	.	TGTGCCAGCGCCACGGCCGGGTCGTGGCATTTT	CASATAGSWHF
.	TRBV7-6	TRBJ2-7	.	TGTGCCAGCAGCTTAGTGGGGGGACCCCAGTACTTC	CASSLVGGPQYF
.	TRBV7-3	TRBJ1-2	TRBD1	TGTGCCAGCAGCTTAAGCCGCCTGGACAGGGAAAACTATGGCTACACCTTC	CASSLSRLDRENYGYTF
.	TRBV10-3	TRBJ2-7	.	TGTGCCAGCACCGAGGGGGATTCTAGCTCCTACGAGCAGTACTTC	CASTEGDSSSYEQYF
few	TRBV13	TRBJ2-2	.	TGTGCCAGCAGCCCAGGGCAGGGGCGGGCCGGGGAGCTGTTTTTT	CASSPGQGRAGELFF
.	TRBV2	TRBJ1-3	TRBD1	TGTGCCAGCCAGGGGGCTTACTCTGGAAACACCATATATTTT	CASQGAYSGNTIYF
.	TRBV19	TRBJ1-1	.	TGTGCCAGTAGTATGATTCCGGCCTCGGGGACTGAAGCTTTCTTT	CASSMIPASGTEAFF
.	TRBV6-5	TRBJ2-7	.	TGTGCCAGCAGTTACGGTTTTGGTTACGAGCAGTACTTC	CASSYGFGYEQYF
.	TRBV7-2	TRBJ2-1	.	TGTGCCAGCAGCGCCCATCCAGGGCCGTACAATGAGCAGTTCTTC	CASSAHPGPYNEQFF
few	TRBV5-4	TRBJ2-7	.	TGTGCCAGCAGCTTGGCCACCCCGGGGTGGGCCTACGAGCAGTACTTC	CASSLATPGWAYEQYF
.	TRBV5-1	TRBJ1-2	.	TGCGCCAGCAGCTTGTCGACGGGGGGCTATGGCTACACCTTC	CASSLSTGGYGYTF
.	TRBV13	TRBJ2-5	TRBD2	TGTGCCAGCAGTTTGACTAGCGGGGAGGGGACCCAGTACTTC	CASSLTSGEGTQYF
few	TRBV27	TRBJ2-3	.	TGTGCCAGCAGTTTAGGCATCTCCATGTCAGATACGCAGTATTTT	CASSLGISMSDTQYF
once	TRBV29-1	TRBJ1-2	.	TGCAGCGTGATCCGGACAGATAACTATGGCTACACCTTC	CSVIRTDNYGYTF
.	TRBV5-4	TRBJ2-7	.	TGTGCCAGCAGCCAAGATGTGGGGCGGGGCCTCTCCTACGAGCAGTACTTC	CASSQDVGRGLSYEQYF
.	TRBV13	TRBJ1-3	TRBD1	TGTGCCAGCAGCTTCAGGGACAGGGTTGATGACACCATATATTTT	CASSFRDRVDDTIYF
medium-sized	TRBV6-5	TRBJ2-2	.	TGTGCCAGCAGTTACTCCCAGGGTTCCGGGGAGCTGTTTTTT	CASSYSQGSGELFF
few	TRBV6-5	TRBJ1-2	.	TGTGCCAGCAGTTACGCAGGGGCCGTTTATGGCTACACCTTC	CASSYAGAVYGYTF
few	TRBV6-1	TRBJ2-7	.	TGTGCCAGCAGTGAATACGTGGGGGCCTACTACGAGCAGTACTTC	CASSEYVGAYYEQYF
few	TRBV13	TRBJ1-6	.	TGTGCCAGCAGCCCCAGGGGAAGCTCCTATAATTCACCCCTCCACTTT	CASSPRGSSYNSPLHF
once	TRBV6-4	TRBJ2-1	TRBD2	TGTGCCAGCAGTGACTCCGGGGGGGGCTACAATGAGCAGTTCTTC	CASSDSGGGYNEQFF
.	TRBV9	TRBJ1-2	.	TGTGCCAGCAGCGGGACTGCCCCTTATGGCTACACCTTC	CASSGTAPYGYTF
few	TRBV7-6	TRBJ1-1	.	TGTGCCAGCAGCTTAGGGCCCGAGGGTCTCACTGAAGCTTTCTTT	CASSLGPEGLTEAFF
few	TRBV10-1	TRBJ1-6	.	TGCGCCAGCAGCCTAGGGCAGGGAAAGGTCCCGAATTCACCCCTCCACTTT	CASSLGQGKVPNSPLHF
.	TRBV19	TRBJ2-3	TRBD2	TGTGCCAGTAGTATTCTAGCGGGGGGGACAGATACGCAGTATTTT	CASSILAGGTDTQYF